This T cell receptor (beta chain) was observed in a study of T cells expressing NK-cell markers. Whole-study findings and limits: The same clonotypes also predominated in the CD3+CD56-NKG2C+ fraction of a handful of donors. What remained unclear was the HCMV specificity of expanded NKG2C+ T cell clones.

The CDR3 consists of 14 residues. Germline V gene sequence: CDR1 SGHDN, CDR2 FVKESK. What made the TCR beta cDNA was 5'RACE template switching with UMIs. TCRdb reworked the 5' RACE reads into one entry per CDR3 protein, no DNA. The table gives roughly 420,000 distinct CDR3 sequences; the top ten clones make up 7.3% of it. Turning to this clonotype: As yet, its antigen is unknown.

V is TRBV14 and J is TRBJ2-7. Sequenced input: blood T cells: a sorted CD56 or NKG2C T cell subset, CD4+ or CD8+ T cells, or bulk PBMC T cells (not recorded which). The sequence derives from a woman aged 18 to 75 in good health. The chain's CDR3 is CASSFVSSSYEQYF.